Sequencing of this T cell receptor beta chain was carried out in a study of regulatory T cells in long-lasting Graves disease. Specified time point: newly diagnosed GD, antithyroid drugs for less than 3 months. PBMC RNA was the source of the TCR library. The CDR3 has 16 residues. The germline V gene has CDR1 MDHEN and CDR2 SYDVKM. V lost 7 bases and J lost 7; bases outside the gene matches: 13. CDR3-region Arm-PCR and iRepertoire HTBI primers produced the TCR beta libraries. Per the original data handling: Identified segments across samples numbered some 62 TRBV and roughly 15 TRBJ. Each CDR3 protein gets one entry after TCRdb re-called the multiplex PCR reads with MiXCR. These V and J calls are TCRdb output, not the study's own analysis. This sample yields approximately 560,000 distinct CDR3 sequences, of which roughly a sixth are seen a single time; around 12% belongs to the top ten. Comments on this clonotype: This could be a read error, since a much larger clone is one nucleotide away.

These records were also assigned to another study, of T cells in Graves' hyperthyroidism and ophthalmopathy.

The chain employs TRBV28 and TRBJ2-1, with 10 positions matching TRBD2. The sample in question was peripheral blood mononuclear cells (PBMCs), obtained at new diagnosis, from a patient treated with antithyroid drugs. The TCR comes from a man aged 18-30 years with Graves disease. In DNA, the CDR3 is TGTGCCAGCACCGATCTAGCGGGAGAGGTAGGGAATGAGCAGTTCTTC. Protein: CASTDLAGEVGNEQFF.